The rows below give T cell receptor beta chains drawn from one sample of a study of blood T cell repertoires in COVID-19. The protocol was immunoSEQ multiplex PCR, while the TCRdb copy is restricted to in-frame clones and leaves out a portion. Seen here are about 220,000 clones, around 81% observed once, and the top ten hold 5.5% to 8.5%. The material sequenced was peripheral blood. All receptors derive from a woman in her sixties or seventies with acute or convalescent COVID-19. CDR3s include the opening cysteine and the closing phenylalanine or tryptophan. The D gene is left open where the match is weak. Some rows mark clone size as missing; the rest say once, few, many or name a class of expanded clone.

. | . | 15 | TRBJ1-2 | TRBV18 | CASSPGAGVEYGYTF | TGTGCCAGCTCACCCGGGGCAGGGGTAGAATATGGCTACACCTTC
TRBD2 | . | 16 | TRBJ2-5 | TRBV10-1 | CASSESSGGPWETQYF | TGCGCCAGCAGTGAGTCGTCGGGGGGGCCATGGGAGACCCAGTACTTC
. | few | 15 | TRBJ1-5 | TRBV7-9 | CASSRGGPLGQPQHF | TGTGCCAGCAGCCGCGGGGGGCCGCTGGGGCAGCCCCAGCATTTT
. | . | 17 | TRBJ2-3 | TRBV25-1 | CASSEVSRLVYADTQYF | TGTGCCAGCAGTGAAGTCTCGAGGCTGGTATACGCAGATACGCAGTATTTT
TRBD1 | . | 16 | TRBJ1-2 | TRBV6-5 | CASSYSRKAGGNGYTF | TGTGCCAGCAGTTACTCGAGAAAGGCAGGGGGCAACGGCTACACCTTC
. | few | 13 | TRBJ1-1 | TRBV6-1 | CASSEGIALLAFF | TGTGCCAGCAGTGAAGGGATAGCCCTGTTGGCTTTCTTT
. | . | 14 | TRBJ2-2 | TRBV5-1 | CASNPEGSTGELFF | TGCGCCAGCAATCCTGAGGGATCCACCGGGGAGCTGTTTTTT
. | once | 14 | TRBJ1-2 | TRBV30 | CAWSAGTNNYGYTF | TGTGCCTGGAGTGCGGGAACAAATAACTATGGCTACACCTTC
. | . | 14 | TRBJ1-2 | TRBV6-5 | CASSYSGAKGGYTF | TGTGCCAGCAGTTACTCGGGGGCTAAGGGTGGCTACACCTTC
. | few | 15 | TRBJ1-6 | TRBV19 | CASMGTASNDSPLHF | TGTGCCAGTATGGGGACTGCCAGCAACGATTCACCCCTCCACTTT
. | . | 16 | TRBJ2-3 | TRBV5-8 | CASSTTYRGVTDTQYF | TGTGCCAGCAGCACAACCTATCGCGGGGTCACAGATACGCAGTATTTT
. | . | 15 | TRBJ2-5 | TRBV9 | CASSVGIVMRETQYF | TGTGCCAGCAGCGTAGGAATTGTTATGCGAGAGACCCAGTACTTC
. | . | 13 | TRBJ1-5 | TRBV2 | CASSDKTGQPQHF | TGTGCCAGCAGTGATAAGACTGGCCAGCCCCAGCATTTT
. | . | 13 | TRBJ2-3 | TRBV18 | CASSLSGSDTQYF | TGTGCCAGCTCTCTCTCAGGGTCAGATACGCAGTATTTT
. | . | 16 | TRBJ1-2 | TRBV6-5 | CASSYSAIGGGDGYTF | TGTGCCAGCAGTTACTCCGCGATAGGAGGGGGGGACGGCTACACCTTC
. | once | 18 | TRBJ2-7 | TRBV11-2 | CASSLDPRTVASSYEQYF | TGTGCCAGCAGCTTAGATCCCCGGACAGTCGCTAGCTCCTACGAGCAGTACTTC
. | . | 13 | TRBJ2-1 | TRBV5-6 | CASSRNFGREQFF | TGTGCCAGCAGCAGAAACTTTGGGCGTGAGCAGTTCTTC
TRBD2 | many | 16 | TRBJ2-3 | TRBV3-1/TRBV3-2 | CASSQVSGGATDTQYF | TGTGCCAGCAGCCAAGTTAGCGGGGGGGCAACAGATACGCAGTATTTT
. | . | 13 | TRBJ1-2 | TRBV27 | CASSLGRGYGYTF | TGTGCCAGCAGTTTAGGACGGGGCTATGGCTACACCTTC
. | . | 14 | TRBJ2-7 | TRBV2 | CASSDSGGSYEQYF | TGTGCCAGCAGTGATTCCGGGGGAAGCTACGAGCAGTACTTC
TRBD1 | . | 14 | TRBJ1-2 | TRBV27 | CASSRGQEPYGYTF | TGTGCCAGCAGCAGGGGACAGGAGCCCTATGGCTACACCTTC
TRBD1 | . | 14 | TRBJ1-2 | TRBV7-2 | CASSGQGIIYGYTF | TGTGCCAGCAGCGGACAGGGAATTATCTATGGCTACACCTTC
TRBD2 | once | 15 | TRBJ2-5 | TRBV4-1 | CASTINGLAQETQYF | TGCGCCAGCACCATTAATGGACTAGCCCAAGAGACCCAGTACTTC
. | . | 12 | TRBJ1-2 | TRBV3-1/TRBV3-2 | CASSQRLEGYTF | TGTGCCAGCAGCCAAAGGCTAGAAGGCTACACCTTC
. | . | 14 | TRBJ1-1 | TRBV7-9 | CASSLGQLNTEAFF | TGTGCCAGCAGCTTAGGACAGCTTAACACTGAAGCTTTCTTT
. | . | 13 | TRBJ2-1 | TRBV12-3/TRBV12-4 | CASSRRTVNEQFF | TGTGCCAGCAGCCGGCGGACTGTCAATGAGCAGTTCTTC
TRBD1 | . | 17 | TRBJ1-3 | TRBV18 | CASSPETTGVGGNTIYF | TGTGCCAGCTCCCCAGAAACAACAGGGGTTGGTGGAAACACCATATATTTT
TRBD1 | . | 16 | TRBJ2-3 | TRBV5-1 | CASSEQAGTATDTQYF | TGCGCCAGCAGCGAGCAAGCCGGGACAGCCACAGATACGCAGTATTTT
TRBD2 | . | 16 | TRBJ2-6 | TRBV19 | CASSIPREAGANVLTF | TGTGCCAGTAGTATTCCCCGGGAGGCAGGGGCCAACGTCCTGACTTTC
TRBD1 | . | 16 | TRBJ2-5 | TRBV6-2/TRBV6-3 | CASSRTYRDRGETQYF | TGTGCCAGCAGTCGTACTTACCGGGACAGAGGAGAGACCCAGTACTTC
. | once | 13 | TRBJ1-1 | TRBV6-5 | CASSLGGNTEAFF | TGTGCCAGCTCCCTAGGAGGGAACACTGAAGCTTTCTTT
TRBD2 | once | 19 | TRBJ2-3 | TRBV15 | CATSSPWTSGGDYTDTQYF | TGTGCCACCAGCAGTCCGTGGACTAGCGGGGGGGATTACACAGATACGCAGTATTTT
TRBD2 | . | 16 | TRBJ2-3 | TRBV27 | CASSLHGGGLADTQYF | TGTGCCAGCAGCCTTCACGGGGGGGGCTTGGCAGATACGCAGTATTTT
TRBD1 | . | 15 | TRBJ2-2 | TRBV7-6 | CASSQDRGNTGELFF | TGTGCCAGCAGCCAGGACAGGGGAAACACCGGGGAGCTGTTTTTT
TRBD1 | . | 15 | TRBJ2-5 | TRBV6-5 | CASKGQGAPDETQYF | TGTGCCAGCAAGGGACAGGGGGCCCCCGACGAGACCCAGTACTTC